The 16 T cell receptor beta chains below come from one sample, sequenced in a study of T cells in Graves' hyperthyroidism and ophthalmopathy (dated by TCRdb to between 2018 and 2021). Receptor amplification or capture employed multiplex PCR. Instrument on record: Illumina HiSeq 2000. Amplification of TCR beta CDR3 regions was carried out from RNA transcripts. A first-round RT-PCR of the TCR CDR3 used the HTBI primer set with the Qiagen OneStep RT-PCR kit. TCRdb itself trimmed the public reads at Q25 with fastp, ran MiXCR and retained productive beta chains. Each entry is one CDR3 protein sequence, shown with its most common DNA and genes. The sample table shows 650,000 to 750,000 distinct CDR3 sequences, and around 13% are seen once. The top ten clonotypes cover roughly 10% of the sample. Source material: blood. These TCRs come from a woman under 30 with Graves' hyperthyroidism.

This clonotype came up many times. The CDR3 nucleotides are TGTGCCAGCAGTTACTCAGGCTTTGAAGCTTTCTTT. Translating gives CASSYSGFEAFF. The V and J genes are TRBV6-2 or TRBV6-3 and TRBJ1-1; D is unclear. This CDR3 comprises 12 residues. Germline V CDR1 and CDR2: MNHEY, SVGEGT. V was shortened by 0 bases and J by 7 bases, with 6 bases between the two germline ends.

A word on this clonotype: A read error is possible here, since a much larger clone lies one base away. V and J are TRBV12-5 and TRBJ1-2, with 11 positions matching TRBD1. Germline V gene lookup returns CDR1 LGHNT and CDR2 FRNRAP. CDR3 length equals 13 residues. The V segment lost 4 bases and the J segment 8 bases; nucleotides outside the gene matches: 3. This chain's CDR3 is CASGCGTGGGYTF. CDR3 bases: TGTGCTAGTGGTTGCGGGACAGGGGGAGGCTACACCTTC.

This clonotype was observed many times. This chain links TRBV30 with TRBJ1-4; D uncertain. The CDR3 length is 14 residues. Germline CDR1 reads GTSNPN; CDR2 reads SVGIG (reference sequence). Trimming stripped 0 bases from V and 0 bases from J, with 5 bases between. The CDR3 DNA is TGTGCCTGGAGTGTAGCACCAACTAATGAAAAACTGTTTTTT. Its translation: CAWSVAPTNEKLFF.

This clonotype appeared a few times. The gene calls are TRBV6-2 or TRBV6-3 and TRBJ2-4; TRBD2 is a possible D gene (6 bases). CDR3 length: 17 residues. V gave up 6 bases and J gave up 0 bases, with 18 bases separating them. Germline CDR1 reads MNHEY; CDR2 reads SVGEGT. The CDR3, as DNA: TGTGCCAGCAGCCCAAGGAATAGCGGCCTAGCCAAAAACATTCAGTACTTC. This gives the protein CASSPRNSGLAKNIQYF.

This clonotype was counted ten times or more. The J gene is TRBJ1-1, the V gene TRBV7-9; D may be TRBD1 (6 bases). V was shortened by 5 bases and J by 0 bases, with 10 bases between the two germline ends. This CDR3 contains 14 residues. CDR1 SEHNR and CDR2 FQNEAQ come from the germline V gene (reference sequence). The CDR3 DNA reads TGTGCCAGCAGCACGGGACACATGAACACTGAAGCTTTCTTT. It translates to CASSTGHMNTEAFF.

In its sample, this clonotype was seen a few times. The chain recombines TRBV4-3 with TRBJ2-1; TRBD1 matches at 8 bases. CDR1 and CDR2 (germline): LGHNA, YSLEER. The CDR3 runs to 15 residues. V was clipped by 1 base and J by 10 bases; unmatched bases: 9. DNA for the CDR3: TGCGCCAGCAGCCAAGGACAGGGGTTAGCCAACGAGCAGTTCTTC. Its protein is CASSQGQGLANEQFF.

This clonotype was seen only once. The chain is built from TRBV29-1 and TRBJ2-3, with D uncertain. CDR3 length equals 11 residues. V lost 4 bases, J lost 8 bases, and 10 bases lay in between. Germline V gene data show CDR1 as SQVTM and CDR2 as ANQGSEA. In DNA form, the CDR3 reads TGCAGCGTTGCACGTCGAGGTACGCAGTATTTT. It codes for CSVARRGTQYF.

The rearrangement links TRBV7-9 to TRBJ1-5; possibly TRBD1 for D (5 bases). Germline loops: CDR1 SEHNR, CDR2 FQNEAQ (reference sequence). The V end was cut by 1 base, the J end by 4 bases, with 11 bases between. The CDR3 sequence is 15 residues long. CDR3 amino acids: CASSLDQGGNQPQHF. Here the CDR3 DNA reads TGTGCCAGCAGCTTAGACCAGGGAGGGAATCAGCCCCAGCATTTT.

This clonotype was seen ten or more times. DNA for the CDR3: TGTGCCACCAGTGACCCCGGGACAGGCCTTGGGGAGACCCAGTACTTC. It encodes CATSDPGTGLGETQYF. The chain combines TRBV24-1 with TRBJ2-5, with 8 bases aligning to TRBD1. The germline V gene encodes CDR1 KGHDR and CDR2 SFDVKD. The ends lost 4 bases at V and 5 bases at J; junction bases unmatched: 11. This CDR3 contains 16 residues.

This clonotype was observed at least ten times. The chain joins TRBV5-1 to TRBJ2-7; D is unclear. This CDR3 is 13 amino acids long. Per germline, CDR1 SGHRS and CDR2 YFSETQ. V was cut by 4 bases and J by 6 bases, with 14 bases left in between. The CDR3 reads CASSGTPPAEQYF. CDR3 DNA: TGCGCCAGCAGCGGCACGCCTCCGGCCGAGCAGTACTTC.

The chain combines TRBV2 with TRBJ2-1, with D hard to call. V was trimmed by 3 bases and J by 0 bases, leaving 12 bases between them. Germline V gene lookup returns CDR1 SNHLY and CDR2 FYNNEI. The CDR3 runs to 16 residues. CDR3 sequence (DNA): TGTGCCAGCAGTGAGGCAGCCCGGATCTCCTACAATGAGCAGTTCTTC. The encoded protein is CASSEAARISYNEQFF. Full variable domain (remainder filled in from reference TRBV2 and TRBJ2-1): EPEVTQTPSHQVTQMGQEVILRCVPISNHLYFYWYRQILGQKVEFLVSFYNNEISEKSEIFDDQFSVERPDGSNFTLKIRSTKLEDSAMYFCASSEAARISYNEQFFGPGTRLTVL.

This clonotype was observed once. This chain uses TRBV12-3 or TRBV12-4 with TRBJ1-2, with D uncertain. The CDR3 totals 15 residues. Trimming stripped 5 bases from V and 8 bases from J, with 21 bases between. The CDR3 reads CASSPRGQNIAGYTF. The CDR3 DNA reads TGTGCCAGCAGTCCCCGAGGCCAAAACATCGCGGGCTACACCTTC.

As concerns this clonotype: A read error may account for a junction end that differs from germline. The rearrangement uses TRBV7-9 and TRBJ2-3; tentatively, D is TRBD1 (6 bases). The germline gives CDR1 SEHNR, CDR2 FQNEAQ (reference sequence). CDR3 size: 17 residues. CDR3: CANSYPGHQPRADTQYF. The CDR3, as DNA: TGTGCCAACAGCTATCCGGGACACCAACCACGGGCAGATACGCAGTATTTT.

This clonotype was seen more than once but under ten times. The gene calls are TRBV12-3 or TRBV12-4 and TRBJ1-6; 10 bases are a match to TRBD1. V lost 5 bases, J lost 10 bases, and 8 bases stayed unmatched. The CDR3 is 15 amino acids. For the CDR3, the DNA is TGTGCCAGCAGTCGAAGGACAGGGGGTGGGTCACCCCTCCACTTT. Translation gives CASSRRTGGGSPLHF.

In this sample, this clonotype turned up a few times. This chain connects TRBV19 to TRBJ1-1; D is unresolved. The V end was cut by 0 bases, the J end by 1 base, with 15 bases between. The germline gives CDR1 LNHDA, CDR2 SQIVND (reference sequence). The CDR3 consists of 17 residues. The CDR3 DNA sequence: TGTGCCAGTAGTATAGATCAGTTCGTGGAAGAGAACACTGAAGCTTTCTTT. Residues: CASSIDQFVEENTEAFF.

This clonotype showed up many times. The chain has TRBV3-1 and TRBJ2-7; the D gene is possibly TRBD1 (6 bases). Germline V gene data show CDR1 as LGHDT and CDR2 as YNNKEL (reference sequence). The CDR3 length is 13 residues. V lost 8 bases and J 2 bases, leaving 13 bases between the germline ends. The CDR3 nucleotides are TGTGCCAGCTCCCGGGACACCACCTACGAGCAGTACTTC. This encodes CASSRDTTYEQYF.